This T cell receptor (beta chain) was found in a study of Graves' ophthalmopathy and Graves' hyperthyroidism. The study's findings and limits: A 13-signature model separated ophthalmopathy from stable hyperthyroidism, reaching 85% to 90% sensitivity and under 82% specificity cross-validated.

RNA transcripts were the template, and TCR beta CDR3 regions were amplified from them. An initial RT-PCR round employing HTBI primers preceded a second-round multiplex PCR. TCRdb re-analysed the multiplex PCR reads in MiXCR, keeping a single row per CDR3 protein. The sample yields 300,000 to 350,000 distinct CDR3 sequences, roughly 15% seen once. In germline, CDR1 is LNHNV, CDR2 YYDKDF (reference sequence). This CDR3 has 13 amino acids. This clonotype was counted a single time. What it binds is unknown. The junction shows a germline mismatch at one end, possibly a read error. Sequenced material: peripheral blood. The TCR originated in an adult man with Graves' ophthalmopathy. The chain carries TRBV15 and TRBJ1-1; unclear D gene. The CDR3 region is CATSIGSNTEACF. The CDR3 DNA reads as TGTGCCACCAGCATAGGGTCGAACACTGAAGCTTGCTTT.